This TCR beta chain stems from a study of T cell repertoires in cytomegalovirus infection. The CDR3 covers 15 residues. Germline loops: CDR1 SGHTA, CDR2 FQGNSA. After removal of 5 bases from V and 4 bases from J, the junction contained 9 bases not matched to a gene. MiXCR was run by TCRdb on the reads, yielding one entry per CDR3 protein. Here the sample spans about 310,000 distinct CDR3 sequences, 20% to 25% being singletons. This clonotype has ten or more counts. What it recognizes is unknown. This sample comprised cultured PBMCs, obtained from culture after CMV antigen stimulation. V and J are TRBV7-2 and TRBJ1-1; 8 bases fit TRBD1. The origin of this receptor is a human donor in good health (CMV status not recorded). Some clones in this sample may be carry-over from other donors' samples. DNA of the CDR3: TGTGCCAGCAGCCCCGGACAGGGCGGGATCACTGAAGCTTTCTTT. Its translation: CASSPGQGGITEAFF.